A selection of T cell receptor beta chains follows, all from one sample in a study of tumor-infiltrating lymphocytes in primary liver carcinoma. TCRdb fed the multiplex PCR reads into MiXCR, producing one record per CDR3 protein. The sample consists of approximately 330,000 distinct CDR3 sequences, about 61% of them appearing once. Sequenced material: peripheral blood. These receptors originate from a man aged 35 to 55 with primary liver carcinoma and hepatitis B virus infection. The CDR3 runs from the conserved cysteine through the conserved F or W. D genes are given only for firm matches. A row's size may be missing; if present it is once, few, many or a size class.

d_gene: TRBD2
j_gene: TRBJ2-2
v_gene: TRBV4-1
abundance: .
CDR3nt: TGCGCCAGCAGCTCACTAGCGGCCTCGAACACCGGGGAGCTGTTTTTT
CDR3aa: CASSSLAASNTGELFF

d_gene: .
j_gene: TRBJ2-1
v_gene: TRBV28
abundance: .
CDR3nt: TGTGCCAGCAGTTTACGTCCTAGCGCTATATACAATGAGCAGTTCTTC
CDR3aa: CASSLRPSAIYNEQFF

d_gene: .
j_gene: TRBJ1-5
v_gene: TRBV12-3/TRBV12-4
abundance: .
CDR3nt: TGTGCCAGCAGGACGGGCAATCGGCCCCAGCATTTT
CDR3aa: CASRTGNRPQHF

d_gene: .
j_gene: TRBJ2-7
v_gene: TRBV5-1
abundance: .
CDR3nt: TGCGCCAGCAGCTTGTTTCCAGGAAACTCCTACGAGCAGTACTTC
CDR3aa: CASSLFPGNSYEQYF

d_gene: TRBD2
j_gene: TRBJ2-7
v_gene: TRBV10-3
abundance: .
CDR3nt: TGTGCCACCAGAAGTGGACTAGCGGATACCTACGAGCAGTACTTC
CDR3aa: CATRSGLADTYEQYF

d_gene: TRBD2
j_gene: TRBJ2-5
v_gene: TRBV6-1
abundance: many
CDR3nt: TGTGCCAGCAAGACAACCGGGACTAGCGGAAAAGAGACCCAGTACTTC
CDR3aa: CASKTTGTSGKETQYF

d_gene: .
j_gene: TRBJ2-3
v_gene: TRBV11-3
abundance: many
CDR3nt: TGTGCCAGCAGCTTAGGACAGTCAAGCACAGATACGCAGTATTTT
CDR3aa: CASSLGQSSTDTQYF

d_gene: TRBD2
j_gene: TRBJ2-5
v_gene: TRBV5-6
abundance: .
CDR3nt: TGTGCCAGCAGCCCGCTGGTGGGAGGGCGGCAAGAGACCCAGTACTTC
CDR3aa: CASSPLVGGRQETQYF

d_gene: TRBD1
j_gene: TRBJ2-1
v_gene: TRBV5-5
abundance: .
CDR3nt: TGTGCCAGCAGCCCAAGGGACAGTGTACCCTACAATGAGCAGTTCTTC
CDR3aa: CASSPRDSVPYNEQFF

d_gene: .
j_gene: TRBJ2-7
v_gene: TRBV10-3
abundance: .
CDR3nt: TGTGCCATCAGAAGGGGGAGTTGGTCCCACGAGCAGTACTTC
CDR3aa: CAIRRGSWSHEQYF

d_gene: .
j_gene: TRBJ1-1
v_gene: TRBV11-1
abundance: .
CDR3nt: TGTGCCAGCAGCTTAGCGGGGTGCACTGAAGCTCTCTTT
CDR3aa: CASSLAGCTEALF

d_gene: TRBD1
j_gene: TRBJ1-2
v_gene: TRBV24-1
abundance: few
CDR3nt: TGTGCCACCAGTGGCCCGGGACAGAACTATGGCTACACCTTC
CDR3aa: CATSGPGQNYGYTF

d_gene: .
j_gene: TRBJ2-1
v_gene: TRBV29-1
abundance: .
CDR3nt: TGCAGTGTTGGCACAGTCAATGAGCAGTTCTTC
CDR3aa: CSVGTVNEQFF

d_gene: TRBD2
j_gene: TRBJ2-5
v_gene: TRBV6-5
abundance: few
CDR3nt: TGTGCCAGCAGTTTAGGGGGCCTAGCGGGAGGGTTGGAGACCCAGTACTTC
CDR3aa: CASSLGGLAGGLETQYF

d_gene: .
j_gene: TRBJ1-5
v_gene: TRBV28
abundance: .
CDR3nt: TGTGCCAGCAGTCCGTCGGTGACTAGCAATCAGCCCCAGCATTTT
CDR3aa: CASSPSVTSNQPQHF

d_gene: TRBD2
j_gene: TRBJ2-3
v_gene: TRBV6-5
abundance: .
CDR3nt: TGTGCCAGCAGGGACCCAGGAGCGGGAGGGAGCACAGATACGCAGTATTTT
CDR3aa: CASRDPGAGGSTDTQYF

d_gene: .
j_gene: TRBJ2-7
v_gene: TRBV11-1
abundance: .
CDR3nt: TGTGCCAGCTGCGCCCAGGGAGACGAGCAGTACTTC
CDR3aa: CASCAQGDEQYF

d_gene: .
j_gene: TRBJ2-2
v_gene: TRBV6-2/TRBV6-3
abundance: .
CDR3nt: TGTGCCAGCAGTTCGACTACGTACGGGAGCAGGTCCGGGGAGCTGTTTTTT
CDR3aa: CASSSTTYGSRSGELFF

d_gene: .
j_gene: TRBJ2-7
v_gene: TRBV11-2
abundance: .
CDR3nt: TGTGCCAGCAGCTTAGTTTCTGGCAGGGTCTACAAGCAGTACTTC
CDR3aa: CASSLVSGRVYKQYF

d_gene: .
j_gene: TRBJ2-2
v_gene: TRBV12-3/TRBV12-4
abundance: .
CDR3nt: TGTGCCAGCAGCCGACGGACATCTAACTCCGGGGAGCTGTTTTTT
CDR3aa: CASSRRTSNSGELFF

d_gene: TRBD1
j_gene: TRBJ2-7
v_gene: TRBV14
abundance: .
CDR3nt: TGTGCCAGCAGCCTAAATCCCGGGACAGGGTTCTACGAGCAGTACTTC
CDR3aa: CASSLNPGTGFYEQYF

d_gene: .
j_gene: TRBJ2-3
v_gene: TRBV11-2
abundance: .
CDR3nt: TGTGCCAGCAGCTTAGGCGACATGGAGACAGATACGCAGTATTTT
CDR3aa: CASSLGDMETDTQYF